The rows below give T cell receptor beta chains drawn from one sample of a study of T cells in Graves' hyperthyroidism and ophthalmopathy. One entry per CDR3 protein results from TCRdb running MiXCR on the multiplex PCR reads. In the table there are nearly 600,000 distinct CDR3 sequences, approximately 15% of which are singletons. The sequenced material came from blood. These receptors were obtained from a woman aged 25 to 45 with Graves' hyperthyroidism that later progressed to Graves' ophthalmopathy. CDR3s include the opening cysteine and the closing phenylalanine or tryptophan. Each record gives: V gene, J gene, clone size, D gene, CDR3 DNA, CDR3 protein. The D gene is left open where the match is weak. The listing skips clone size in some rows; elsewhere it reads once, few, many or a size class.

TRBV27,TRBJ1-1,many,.,TGTGCCAGCAGTTGGACGGTGAACACTGAAGCTTTCTTT,CASSWTVNTEAFF
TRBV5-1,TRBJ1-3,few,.,TGCGCCAGCAGCTTGACCTTGCAAGGGACTGGAAACACCATATATTTT,CASSLTLQGTGNTIYF
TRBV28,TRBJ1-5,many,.,TGTGCCAGCAGGGAGGCCAATCAGCCCCAGCATTTT,CASREANQPQHF
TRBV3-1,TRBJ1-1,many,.,TGTGCCAGCAGCCTTGGGATGACGAACACTGAAGCTTTCTTT,CASSLGMTNTEAFF
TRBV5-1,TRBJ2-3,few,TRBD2,TGCGCCAGCAGCTTGAGGGCTAGCGGGAGGGCTGCAGATACGCAGTATTTT,CASSLRASGRAADTQYF
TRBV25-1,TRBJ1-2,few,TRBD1,TGTGCCAGCAGTGTAGGGGGCCAGAGCTACACCTTC,CASSVGGQSYTF
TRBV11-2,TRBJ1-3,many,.,TGTGCCAGCAGCTCCAATGCCGGATTCCGAAACACCATATATTTT,CASSSNAGFRNTIYF
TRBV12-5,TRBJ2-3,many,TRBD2,TGTGCTAGTGGTCCCGGGTCTACGGGAGGGACAGATACGCAGTATTTT,CASGPGSTGGTDTQYF
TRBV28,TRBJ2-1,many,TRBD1,TGTGCCAGCAGGCCGCAGGGGGCTTTTCCCTACAATGAGCAGTTCTTC,CASRPQGAFPYNEQFF
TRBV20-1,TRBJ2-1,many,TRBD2,TGCAGTGCTAGACTAGGGACTAGCAATGAGCAGTTCTTC,CSARLGTSNEQFF
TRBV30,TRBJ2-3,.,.,TGTGCCTGGAGCTGGCTGTCTGGCACAGATACGCAGTATTTT,CAWSWLSGTDTQYF
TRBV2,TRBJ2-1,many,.,TGTGCCAGCAGTGAAGTCTACAATGAGCAGTTCTTC,CASSEVYNEQFF
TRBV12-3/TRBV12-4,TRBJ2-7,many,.,TGTGCCAGCAGTTTAGGGGACGGAGTCTACGAGCAGTACTTC,CASSLGDGVYEQYF
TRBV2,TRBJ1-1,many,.,TGTGCCAGCAAAATAATAGAAAGAGGAAAAGCTTTCTTT,CASKIIERGKAFF
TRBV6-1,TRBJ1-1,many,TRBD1,TGTGCCAGCAACTCTGGACAGGGGGCCCTTCGGGAAGCTTTCTTT,CASNSGQGALREAFF
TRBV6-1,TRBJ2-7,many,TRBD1,TGTGCCAGCAGTACGACAGGGATTCCCTACGAGCAGTACTTC,CASSTTGIPYEQYF
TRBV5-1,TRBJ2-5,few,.,TGCGCCAGCAGCAAAGGGACACAAGGGGGGGAGACCCAGTACTTC,CASSKGTQGGETQYF
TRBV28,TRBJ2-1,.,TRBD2,TGTGCCAGCAGTCTAGCGGGAGATATTTACAATGAGCAGTTCTTC,CASSLAGDIYNEQFF
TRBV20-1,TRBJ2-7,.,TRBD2,TGCAGTGCTAGAGCCCGCGCTAGCGGGAGGATCTACGAGCAGCACTTC,CSARARASGRIYEQHF
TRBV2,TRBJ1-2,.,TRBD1,TGTGCCAGCACTCTCCAGGGACAGGGGAAGAGTGGCTACACCTTC,CASTLQGQGKSGYTF
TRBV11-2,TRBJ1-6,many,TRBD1,TGTGCCAGCAGCTTAGGGGGACAGGGGGCGAGTTCACCCCTCCACTTT,CASSLGGQGASSPLHF
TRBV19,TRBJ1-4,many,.,TGTGCCAGTAGTATCCGACAGACGCTTCGTGAAAAACTGTTTTTT,CASSIRQTLREKLFF
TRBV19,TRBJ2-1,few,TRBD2,TGTGCCAGTAGTATAGGAGCGGGAGGAGTTGGTGAGCAGTTCTTC,CASSIGAGGVGEQFF
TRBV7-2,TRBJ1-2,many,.,TGTGCCAGCAGCTTTGGGCGCTTTAATGGCTACACCTTC,CASSFGRFNGYTF
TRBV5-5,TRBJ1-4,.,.,TGTGCCAGCAGCTTGATTGGCTGGGGGCCCGGTGAAAAACTGTTTTTT,CASSLIGWGPGEKLFF
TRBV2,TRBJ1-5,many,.,TGTGCCAGCGGGGGGGCAAATCAGCCCCAGCATTTT,CASGGANQPQHF
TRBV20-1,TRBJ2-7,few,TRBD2,TGCAGTGCTAGAAAACTAGCGGGAGGGATTTACGAGCAGTACTTC,CSARKLAGGIYEQYF
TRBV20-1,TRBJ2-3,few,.,TGCAGTGCTTCGTTGATGGCAGATACGCAGTATTTT,CSASLMADTQYF
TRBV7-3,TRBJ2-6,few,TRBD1,TGTGCCAGCAGCTTAGGGGACAGATCTGGGGCCAACGTCCTGACTTTC,CASSLGDRSGANVLTF
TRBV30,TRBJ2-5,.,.,TGTGCCTGGAGTGTACAGGGAGAGACCCAGTACTTC,CAWSVQGETQYF
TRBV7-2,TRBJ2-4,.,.,TGTGCCAGCAGCTTCTTAGCGGCCAAAAACATTCAGTACTTC,CASSFLAAKNIQYF
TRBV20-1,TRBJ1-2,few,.,TGCAGTGCTGTAAAGCCCGGGACATCTAACTATGGCTACACCTTC,CSAVKPGTSNYGYTF
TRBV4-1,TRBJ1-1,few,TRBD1,TGCGCCAGCAGCCGCGAAGGGGGCACCCGGGGTGAAGCTTTCTTT,CASSREGGTRGEAFF
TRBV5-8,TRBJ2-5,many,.,TGTGCCAGCAGCCCATCGACATTAGAAGAGACCCAGTACTTC,CASSPSTLEETQYF
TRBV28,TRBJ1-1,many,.,TGTGCCAGCAGTTTAGCGCAGGCCACTGAAGCTTTCTTT,CASSLAQATEAFF
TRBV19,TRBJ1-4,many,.,TGTGCCAGTAGTACGACACAAGGGGAAAAACTGTTTTTT,CASSTTQGEKLFF
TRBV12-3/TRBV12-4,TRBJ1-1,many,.,TGTGCCAGCAGTTTCAGTTACAGGGAGATGAACACTGAAGCTTTCTTT,CASSFSYREMNTEAFF
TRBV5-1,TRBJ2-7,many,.,TGCGCCAGCAGCTTGGGGGGGTCTTATTCCTACGAGCAGTACTTC,CASSLGGSYSYEQYF
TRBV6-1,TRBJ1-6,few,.,TGTGCCAGCAGCCCAGCGGGAGGAAATTCACCCCTCCACTTT,CASSPAGGNSPLHF
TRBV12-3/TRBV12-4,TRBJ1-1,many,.,TGTGCCAGCAGTCCTCCGGGACCGAACACTGAAGCTTTCTTT,CASSPPGPNTEAFF
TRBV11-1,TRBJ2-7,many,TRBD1,TGTGCCAGCATTCCACGGACAGGGGGCGGCGAGCAGTACTTC,CASIPRTGGGEQYF
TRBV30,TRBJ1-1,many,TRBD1,TGTGCCCAGAACAGGGGGAACACTGAAGCTTTCTTT,CAQNRGNTEAFF